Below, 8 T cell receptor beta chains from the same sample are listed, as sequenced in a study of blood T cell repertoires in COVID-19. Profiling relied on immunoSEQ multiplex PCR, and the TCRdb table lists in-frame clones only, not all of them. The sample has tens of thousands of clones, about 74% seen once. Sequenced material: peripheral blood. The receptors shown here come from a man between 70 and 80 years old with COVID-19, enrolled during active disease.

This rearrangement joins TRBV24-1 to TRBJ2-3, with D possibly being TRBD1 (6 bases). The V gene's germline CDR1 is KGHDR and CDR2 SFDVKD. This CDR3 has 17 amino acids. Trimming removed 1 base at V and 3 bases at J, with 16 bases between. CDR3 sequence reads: CATSDLSGRGSTDTQYF. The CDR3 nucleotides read TGTGCCACCAGTGATTTAAGCGGCAGGGGATCAACAGATACGCAGTATTTT.

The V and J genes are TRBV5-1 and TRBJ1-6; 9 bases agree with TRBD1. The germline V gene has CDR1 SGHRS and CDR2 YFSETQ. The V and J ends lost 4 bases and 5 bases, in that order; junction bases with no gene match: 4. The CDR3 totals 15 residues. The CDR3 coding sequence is TGCGCCAGCAGCGCCGGGACAGGGAATAATTCACCCCTCCACTTT. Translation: CASSAGTGNNSPLHF.

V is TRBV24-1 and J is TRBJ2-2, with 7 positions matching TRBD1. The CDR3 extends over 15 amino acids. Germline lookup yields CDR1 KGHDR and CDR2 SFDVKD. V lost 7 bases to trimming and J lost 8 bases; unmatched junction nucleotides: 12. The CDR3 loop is CATSAGTETRGELFF. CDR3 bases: TGTGCCACCAGCGCCGGGACAGAAACACGAGGGGAGCTGTTTTTT.

This CDR3 reads CASSARGPNSPLHF. DNA of the CDR3: TGTGCCAGCAGTGCCAGGGGCCCTAATTCACCCCTCCACTTT. J is TRBJ1-6 and V is TRBV6-4; D is possibly TRBD1 (6 bases). The germline V gene has CDR1 MRHNA and CDR2 SNTAGT. The CDR3 length is 14 residues. Trimming removed 4 bases from V and 6 bases from J, with 10 bases in between.

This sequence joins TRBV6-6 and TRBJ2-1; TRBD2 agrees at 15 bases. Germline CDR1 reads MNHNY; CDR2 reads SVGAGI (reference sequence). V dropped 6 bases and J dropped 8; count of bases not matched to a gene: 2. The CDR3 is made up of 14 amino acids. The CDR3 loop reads CASRGTSGRYEQFF. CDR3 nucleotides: TGTGCCAGCAGGGGGACTAGCGGGAGGTATGAGCAGTTCTTC.

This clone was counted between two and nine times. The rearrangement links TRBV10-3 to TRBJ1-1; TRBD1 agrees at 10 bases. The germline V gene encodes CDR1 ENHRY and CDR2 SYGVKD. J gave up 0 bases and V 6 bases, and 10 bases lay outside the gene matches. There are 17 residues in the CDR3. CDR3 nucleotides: TGTGCCATCAGACGCGAAGACAGGGGGCGGATGAACACTGAAGCTTTCTTT. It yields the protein CAIRREDRGRMNTEAFF.

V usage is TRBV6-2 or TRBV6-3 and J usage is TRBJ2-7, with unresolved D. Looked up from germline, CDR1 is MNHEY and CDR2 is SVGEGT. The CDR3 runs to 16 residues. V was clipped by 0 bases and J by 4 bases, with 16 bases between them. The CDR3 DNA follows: TGTGCCAGCAGTTACTCGGCAGGAAAAACCCCTTACGAGCAGTACTTC. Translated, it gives CASSYSAGKTPYEQYF.

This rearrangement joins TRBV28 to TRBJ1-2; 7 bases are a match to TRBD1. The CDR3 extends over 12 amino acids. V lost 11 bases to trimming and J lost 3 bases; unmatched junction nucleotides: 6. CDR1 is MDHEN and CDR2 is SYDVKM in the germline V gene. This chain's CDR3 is CASWTGYYGYTF. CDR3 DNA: TGTGCCTCCTGGACAGGCTACTATGGCTACACCTTC.